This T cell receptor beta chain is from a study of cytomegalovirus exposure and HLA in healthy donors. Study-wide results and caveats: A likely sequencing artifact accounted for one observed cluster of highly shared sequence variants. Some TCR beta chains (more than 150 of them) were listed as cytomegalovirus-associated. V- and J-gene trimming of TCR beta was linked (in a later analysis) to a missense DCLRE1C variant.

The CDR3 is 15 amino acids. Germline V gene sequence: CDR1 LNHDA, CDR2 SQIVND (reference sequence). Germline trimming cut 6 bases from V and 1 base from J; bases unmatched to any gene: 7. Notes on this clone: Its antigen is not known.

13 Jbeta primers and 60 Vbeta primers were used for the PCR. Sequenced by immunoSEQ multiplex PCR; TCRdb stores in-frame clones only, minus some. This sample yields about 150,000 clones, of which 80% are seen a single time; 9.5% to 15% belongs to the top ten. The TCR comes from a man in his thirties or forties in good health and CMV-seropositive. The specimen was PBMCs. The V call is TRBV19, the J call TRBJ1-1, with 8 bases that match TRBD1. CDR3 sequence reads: CASRRQQGGNTEAFF. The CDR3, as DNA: TGTGCCAGTAGGCGTCAACAGGGGGGGAACACTGAAGCTTTCTTT.